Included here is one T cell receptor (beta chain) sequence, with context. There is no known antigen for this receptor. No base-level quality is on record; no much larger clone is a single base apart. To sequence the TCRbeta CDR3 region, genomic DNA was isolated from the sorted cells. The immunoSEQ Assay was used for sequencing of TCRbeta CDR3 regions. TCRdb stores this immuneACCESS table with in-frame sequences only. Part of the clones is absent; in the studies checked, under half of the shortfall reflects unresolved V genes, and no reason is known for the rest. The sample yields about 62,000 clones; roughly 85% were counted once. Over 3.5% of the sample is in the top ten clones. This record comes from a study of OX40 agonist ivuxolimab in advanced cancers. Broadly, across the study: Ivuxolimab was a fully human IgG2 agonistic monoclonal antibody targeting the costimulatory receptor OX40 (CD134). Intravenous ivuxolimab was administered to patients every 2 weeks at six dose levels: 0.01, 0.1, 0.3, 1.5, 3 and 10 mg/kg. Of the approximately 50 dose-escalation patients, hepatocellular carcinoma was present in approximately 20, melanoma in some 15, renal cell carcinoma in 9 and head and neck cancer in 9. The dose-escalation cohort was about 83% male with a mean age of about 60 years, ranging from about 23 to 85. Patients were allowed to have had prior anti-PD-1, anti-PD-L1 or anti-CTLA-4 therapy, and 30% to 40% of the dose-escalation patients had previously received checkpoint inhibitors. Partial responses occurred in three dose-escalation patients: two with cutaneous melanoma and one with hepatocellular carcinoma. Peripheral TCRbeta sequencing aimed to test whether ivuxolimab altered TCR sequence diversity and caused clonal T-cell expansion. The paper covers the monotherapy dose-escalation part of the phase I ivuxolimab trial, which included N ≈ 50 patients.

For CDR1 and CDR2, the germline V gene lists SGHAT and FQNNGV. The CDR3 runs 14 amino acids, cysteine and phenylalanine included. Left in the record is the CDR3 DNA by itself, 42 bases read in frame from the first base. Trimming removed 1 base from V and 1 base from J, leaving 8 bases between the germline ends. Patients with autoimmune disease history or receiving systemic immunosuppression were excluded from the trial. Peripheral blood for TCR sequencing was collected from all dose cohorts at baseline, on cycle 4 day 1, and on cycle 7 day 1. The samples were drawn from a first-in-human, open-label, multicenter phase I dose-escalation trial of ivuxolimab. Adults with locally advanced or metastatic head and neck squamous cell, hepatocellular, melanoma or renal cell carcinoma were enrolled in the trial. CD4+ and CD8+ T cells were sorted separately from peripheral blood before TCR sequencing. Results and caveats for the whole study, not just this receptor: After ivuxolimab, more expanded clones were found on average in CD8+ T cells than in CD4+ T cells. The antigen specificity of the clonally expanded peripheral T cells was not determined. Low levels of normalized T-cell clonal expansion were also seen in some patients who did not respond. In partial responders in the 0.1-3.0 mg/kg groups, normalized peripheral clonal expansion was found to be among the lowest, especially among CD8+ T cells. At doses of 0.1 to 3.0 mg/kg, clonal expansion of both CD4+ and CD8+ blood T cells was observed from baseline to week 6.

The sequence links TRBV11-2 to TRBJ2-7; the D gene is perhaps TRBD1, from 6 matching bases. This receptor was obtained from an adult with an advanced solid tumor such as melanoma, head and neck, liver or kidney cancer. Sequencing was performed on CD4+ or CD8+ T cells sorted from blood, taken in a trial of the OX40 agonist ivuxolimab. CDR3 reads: CASSLGGQSYEQYF. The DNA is TGTGCCAGCAGCTTAGGAGGACAGTCCTACGAGCAGTACTTC.